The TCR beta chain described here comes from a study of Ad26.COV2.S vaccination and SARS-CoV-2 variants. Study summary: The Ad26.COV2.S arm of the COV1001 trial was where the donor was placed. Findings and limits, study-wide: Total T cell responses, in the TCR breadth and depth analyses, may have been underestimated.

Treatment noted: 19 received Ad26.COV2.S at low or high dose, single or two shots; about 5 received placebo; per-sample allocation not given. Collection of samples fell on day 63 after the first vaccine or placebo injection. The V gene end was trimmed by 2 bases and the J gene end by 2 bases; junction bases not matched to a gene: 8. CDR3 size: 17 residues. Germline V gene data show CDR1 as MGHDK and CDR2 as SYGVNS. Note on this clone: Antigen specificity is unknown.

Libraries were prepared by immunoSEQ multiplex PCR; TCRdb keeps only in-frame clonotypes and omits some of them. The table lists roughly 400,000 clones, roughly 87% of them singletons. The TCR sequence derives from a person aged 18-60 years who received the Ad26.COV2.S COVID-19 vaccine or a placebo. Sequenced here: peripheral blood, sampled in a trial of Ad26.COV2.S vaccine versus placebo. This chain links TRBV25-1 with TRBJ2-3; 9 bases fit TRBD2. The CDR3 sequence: CASSENFSGGPTDTQYF. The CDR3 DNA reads TGTGCCAGCAGTGAAAATTTTAGCGGGGGCCCCACAGATACGCAGTATTTT.